This TCR beta chain emerged from a study of cytomegalovirus exposure and HLA in healthy donors. Study-level results: Most TCR sequences were seen very rarely across donors, but some public TCRs occurred in many.

Primers for the PCR totalled 60 Vbeta and 13 Jbeta. In the authors' methods: The authors later counted 65 million to 80 million unique TCR beta chains, approximately 10 million of them shared. The assay was immunoSEQ multiplex PCR, and TCRdb's table has in-frame clones only and misses some. That table furnishes V, J and clone size, whereas the DNA furnished D and trimming. Found here are about 150,000 clones, over 80% of them singletons; the top ten hold about 2%. Concerning this clone: Its specificity is not known.

This TCR derives from a male donor in good health and CMV-seronegative. The source material was PBMCs.

The CDR3 here is CAISETGASNQPQHF. In nucleotides, the CDR3 is TGTGCCATCAGTGAAACAGGGGCCAGCAATCAGCCCCAGCATTTT. The chain carries TRBV10-3 and TRBJ1-5; 7 bases are a match to TRBD1. The length of the CDR3 is 15 residues. Looked up from germline, CDR1 is ENHRY and CDR2 is SYGVKD. With 3 bases clipped from V and 1 base from J, the junction kept 3 bases outside the gene matches.